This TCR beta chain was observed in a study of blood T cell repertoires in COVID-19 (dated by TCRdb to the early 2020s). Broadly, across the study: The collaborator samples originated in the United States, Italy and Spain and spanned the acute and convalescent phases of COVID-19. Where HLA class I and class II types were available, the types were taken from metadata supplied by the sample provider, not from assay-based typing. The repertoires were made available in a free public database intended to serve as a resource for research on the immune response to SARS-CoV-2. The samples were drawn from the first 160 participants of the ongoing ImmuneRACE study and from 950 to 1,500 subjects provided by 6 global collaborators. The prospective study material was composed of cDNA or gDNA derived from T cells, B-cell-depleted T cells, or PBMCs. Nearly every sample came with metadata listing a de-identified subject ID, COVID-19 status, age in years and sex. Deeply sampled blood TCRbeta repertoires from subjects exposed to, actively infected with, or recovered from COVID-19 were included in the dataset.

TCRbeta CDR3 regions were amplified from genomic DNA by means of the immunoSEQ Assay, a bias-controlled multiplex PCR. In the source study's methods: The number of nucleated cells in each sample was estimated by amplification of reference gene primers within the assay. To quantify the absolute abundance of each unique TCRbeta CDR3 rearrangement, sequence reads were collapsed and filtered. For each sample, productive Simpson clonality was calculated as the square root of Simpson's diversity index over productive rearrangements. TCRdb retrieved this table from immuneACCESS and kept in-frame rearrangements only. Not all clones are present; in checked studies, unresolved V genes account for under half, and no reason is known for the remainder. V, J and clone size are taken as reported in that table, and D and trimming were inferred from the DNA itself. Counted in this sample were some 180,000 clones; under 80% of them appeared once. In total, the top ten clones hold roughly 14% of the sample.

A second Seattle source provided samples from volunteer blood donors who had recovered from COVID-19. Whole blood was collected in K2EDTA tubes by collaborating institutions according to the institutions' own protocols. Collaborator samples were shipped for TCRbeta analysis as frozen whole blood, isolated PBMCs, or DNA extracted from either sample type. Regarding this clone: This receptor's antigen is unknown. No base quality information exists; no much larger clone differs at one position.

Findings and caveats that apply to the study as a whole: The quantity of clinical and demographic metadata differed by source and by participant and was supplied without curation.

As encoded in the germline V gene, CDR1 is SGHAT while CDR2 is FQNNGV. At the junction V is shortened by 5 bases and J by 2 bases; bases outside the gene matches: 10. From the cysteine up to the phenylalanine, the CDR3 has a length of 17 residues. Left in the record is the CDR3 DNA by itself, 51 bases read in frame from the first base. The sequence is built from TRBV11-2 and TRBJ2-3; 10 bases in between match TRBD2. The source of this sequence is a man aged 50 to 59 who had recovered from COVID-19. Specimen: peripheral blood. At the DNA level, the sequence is TGTGCCAGCAGCATGGGTGTAGCGGGAGGCCTCACAGATACGCAGTATTTT. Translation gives CASSMGVAGGLTDTQYF.